Below are 5 T cell receptor beta chains sequenced from a single sample in a study of T cell repertoires in cytomegalovirus infection. TCRdb ran MiXCR on the reads and lists one entry per CDR3 protein. The data contain a few hundred thousand distinct CDR3 sequences, 8% to 9.5% of them singletons. Material: PBMCs. The receptors derive from a human donor in good health (CMV status not recorded). Some clones in this sample may be carry-over from other donors' samples.

The gene calls are TRBV28 and TRBJ1-5; D call uncertain. CDR1 is MDHEN and CDR2 is SYDVKM in the germline V gene. The CDR3 is made up of 16 amino acids. Trimming left V 3 bases short and J 4 bases short, with 16 bases between. The CDR3 coding sequence is TGTGCCAGCAGTTTTCTGTTGGCCGCCAGAAATCAGCCCCAGCATTTT. Amino acids: CASSFLLAARNQPQHF.

This clonotype was detected ten times or more. In DNA, the CDR3 is TGTGCCAGCAGTTACTTTCGGGGGATCAATCTAATTGAAAAACTGTTTTTT. As protein: CASSYFRGINLIEKLFF. The rearrangement joins TRBV6-5 to TRBJ1-4; D is perhaps TRBD1 (5 bases). Trimming removed 1 base at V and 7 bases at J, with 19 bases between. In germline, CDR1 is MNHEY, CDR2 SVGAGI. The CDR3 is 17 residues long.

The rearrangement links TRBV6-5 to TRBJ1-6, with unresolved D. V was pared by 7 bases and J by 10 bases, with 17 bases between. The CDR3 consists of 14 residues. Germline V gene data show CDR1 as MNHEY and CDR2 as SVGAGI. The CDR3 protein is CASMNGISYSPLHF. DNA of the CDR3: TGTGCCAGCATGAACGGGATTTCGTACTCACCCCTCCACTTT.

This clonotype was counted only a few times. The gene calls are TRBV24-1 and TRBJ2-3, with D maybe TRBD1 (6 bases). CDR1 KGHDR and CDR2 SFDVKD come from the germline V gene. Trimming pared 4 bases from V and 2 bases from J, leaving 15 bases between. There are 16 residues in the CDR3. The CDR3 region is CATSDLQGPNTDTQYF. In nucleotides, the CDR3 is TGTGCCACCAGTGACCTACAGGGCCCCAACACAGATACGCAGTATTTT.

There are many counts of this clonotype. This chain uses TRBV24-1 with TRBJ2-3; 9 nucleotides match TRBD2. Germline trimming cut 0 bases from V and 4 bases from J; bases unmatched to any gene: 4. Germline CDR1 and CDR2: KGHDR and SFDVKD. The CDR3 runs to 16 residues. As DNA, the CDR3 is TGTGCCACCAGTGATTTGGCTAGCGGGAAGGCAGATACGCAGTATTTT. It specifies CATSDLASGKADTQYF.